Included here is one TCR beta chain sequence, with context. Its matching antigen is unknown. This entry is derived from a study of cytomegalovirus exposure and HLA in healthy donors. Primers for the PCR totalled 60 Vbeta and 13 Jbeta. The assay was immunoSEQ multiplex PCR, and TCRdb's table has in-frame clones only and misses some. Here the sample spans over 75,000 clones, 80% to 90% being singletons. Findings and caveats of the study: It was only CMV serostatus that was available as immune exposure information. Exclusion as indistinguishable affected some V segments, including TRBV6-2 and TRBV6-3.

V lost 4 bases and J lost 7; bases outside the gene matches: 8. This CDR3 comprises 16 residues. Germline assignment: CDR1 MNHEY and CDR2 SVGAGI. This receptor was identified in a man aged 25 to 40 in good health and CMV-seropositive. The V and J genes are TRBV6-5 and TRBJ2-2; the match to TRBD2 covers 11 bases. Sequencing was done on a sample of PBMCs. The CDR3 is CASSSPSGRLGGELFF. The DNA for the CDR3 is TGTGCCAGCAGTTCCCCTAGCGGGAGGTTAGGCGGGGAGCTGTTTTTT.